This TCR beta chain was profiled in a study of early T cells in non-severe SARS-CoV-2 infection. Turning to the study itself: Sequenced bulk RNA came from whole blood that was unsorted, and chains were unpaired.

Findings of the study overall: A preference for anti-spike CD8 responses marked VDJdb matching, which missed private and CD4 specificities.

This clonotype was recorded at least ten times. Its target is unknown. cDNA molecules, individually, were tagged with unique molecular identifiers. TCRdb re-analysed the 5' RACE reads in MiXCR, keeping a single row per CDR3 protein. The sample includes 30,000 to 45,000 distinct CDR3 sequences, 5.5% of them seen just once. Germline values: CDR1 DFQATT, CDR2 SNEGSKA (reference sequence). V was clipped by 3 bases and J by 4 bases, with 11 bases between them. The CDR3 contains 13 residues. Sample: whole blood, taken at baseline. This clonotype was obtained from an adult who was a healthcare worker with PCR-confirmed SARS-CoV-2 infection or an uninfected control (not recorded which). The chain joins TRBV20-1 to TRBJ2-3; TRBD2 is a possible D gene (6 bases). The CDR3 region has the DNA TGCAGTGCTAGGAGGTGGGGGGCAGATACGCAGTATTTT. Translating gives CSARRWGADTQYF.